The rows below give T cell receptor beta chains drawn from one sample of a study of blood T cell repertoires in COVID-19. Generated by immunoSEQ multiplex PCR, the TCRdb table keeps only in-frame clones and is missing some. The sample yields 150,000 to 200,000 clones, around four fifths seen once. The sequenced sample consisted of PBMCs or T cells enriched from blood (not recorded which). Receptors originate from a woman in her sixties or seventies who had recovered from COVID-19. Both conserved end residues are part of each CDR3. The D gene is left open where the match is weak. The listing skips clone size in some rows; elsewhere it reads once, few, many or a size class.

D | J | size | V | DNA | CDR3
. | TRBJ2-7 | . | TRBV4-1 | TGCGCCAGCAGCCAAGCCGACAGGAGCTCCTACGAGCAGTACTTC | CASSQADRSSYEQYF
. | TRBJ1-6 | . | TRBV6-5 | TGTGCCAGCAGTTACAGAGGGGAGGCTTCACCCCTCCACTTT | CASSYRGEASPLHF
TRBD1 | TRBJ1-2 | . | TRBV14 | TGTGCCAGCAGCCAAGATCATCCGGGACAGGGCGGCTATGGCTACACCTTC | CASSQDHPGQGGYGYTF
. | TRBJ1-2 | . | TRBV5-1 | TGCGCCAGCAGCACGCCTCCGACAGAAGGCTACACCTTC | CASSTPPTEGYTF
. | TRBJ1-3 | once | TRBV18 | TGTGCCAGCTCCGAGGGAGGCCACTCTGGAAACACCATATATTTT | CASSEGGHSGNTIYF
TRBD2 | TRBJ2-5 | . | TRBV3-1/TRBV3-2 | TGTGCCAGCAGCCTTACAGGAGGGGCCGGGGGGGCCCAGTACTTC | CASSLTGGAGGAQYF
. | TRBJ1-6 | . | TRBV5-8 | TGTGCCAGCAGCCGAGATGACAGCAATTCACCCCTCCACTTT | CASSRDDSNSPLHF
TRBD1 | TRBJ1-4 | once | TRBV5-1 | TGCGCCAGCCATTTGACAGGGGCAACTAATGAAAAACTGTTTTTT | CASHLTGATNEKLFF
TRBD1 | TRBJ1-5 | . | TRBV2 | TGTGCCAGCAGGGCCGGGACAGCACTAAATCAGCCCCAGCATTTT | CASRAGTALNQPQHF
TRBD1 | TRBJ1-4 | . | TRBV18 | TGTGCCAGCTCATCGAACAGGGGAGGTTGGGATGAAAAACTGTTTTTT | CASSSNRGGWDEKLFF
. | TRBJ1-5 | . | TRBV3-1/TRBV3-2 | TGTGCCAGCAGCCGGACGGGGGGAAACAATCAGCCCCAGCATTTT | CASSRTGGNNQPQHF